Listed below are T cell receptor beta chains from one sample, sequenced in a study of T cell responses to AZD1222 COVID-19 vaccine. The table came from immunoSEQ multiplex PCR; TCRdb's copy has only in-frame clones and leaves some out. The table has around 140,000 clones, around nine tenths seen once. Sample: peripheral blood, taken 28 days after the second AZD1222 dose. Every receptor here comes from an adult who received the AZD1222 COVID-19 vaccine. CDR3s include the opening cysteine and the closing phenylalanine or tryptophan. The D gene is left open where the match is weak. The size of a clone is reported for some rows only, either as once, few or many, or as a class for expanded clones.

v_call	d_call	clone_size	j_call	cdr3_nt	cdr3_aa
TRBV7-2	NA	NA	TRBJ1-5	TGTGCCAGCAGCCCCACGGGACATAGCAATCAGCCCCAGCATTTT	CASSPTGHSNQPQHF
TRBV3-1/TRBV3-2	NA	NA	TRBJ1-3	TGTGCCAGCAGCCCCCTCGAGTTGAAAAGCACCATATATTTT	CASSPLELKSTIYF
TRBV6-4	NA	NA	TRBJ2-3	TGTGCCAGCAGTGATGGGGGCACAGATACGCAGTATTTT	CASSDGGTDTQYF
TRBV9	TRBD1	NA	TRBJ1-6	TGTGCCAGCAGCCTAGGGACAGGGATGAACTTGATTTCACCCCTCCACTTT	CASSLGTGMNLISPLHF
TRBV27	NA	NA	TRBJ1-4	TGTGCCAGCAGTCTGGGGGGCCTCGGGACGGAAAAACTGTTTTTT	CASSLGGLGTEKLFF
TRBV5-6	NA	NA	TRBJ1-1	TGTGCCACCTCCCCGAGGGCGAACACTGAAGCTTTCTTT	CATSPRANTEAFF
TRBV12-3/TRBV12-4	NA	NA	TRBJ1-1	TGTGCCAGTTGGGGCCCCGGGAACACTGAAGCTTTCTTT	CASWGPGNTEAFF
TRBV7-9	TRBD1	NA	TRBJ2-1	TGTGCCAGCAGTATACTCTCGGGACAGGGGTTCGATGAGCAGTTCTTC	CASSILSGQGFDEQFF
TRBV7-2	NA	few	TRBJ1-4	TGTGCCAGCAGCACCTACAGGGATGAAAAACTGTTTTTT	CASSTYRDEKLFF
TRBV6-5	TRBD1	once	TRBJ1-4	TGTGCCAGCAGGGACAGGGGTAATGAAAAACTGTTTTTT	CASRDRGNEKLFF
TRBV7-9	TRBD1	once	TRBJ2-5	TGTGCCAGCAGCTCCATAATAGGGACAGTGCAAGAGACCCAGTACTTC	CASSSIIGTVQETQYF
TRBV6-4	TRBD2	NA	TRBJ2-3	TGTGCCAGCAGTGCCTCTAGCGGGGGGCTAGAGGATACGCAGTATTTT	CASSASSGGLEDTQYF
TRBV5-1	NA	NA	TRBJ1-6	TGCGCCAGCAGCGTGAGCTCCTATAATTCACCCCTCCACTTT	CASSVSSYNSPLHF
TRBV29-1	NA	NA	TRBJ1-1	TGCAGCGCCAACAGGGAGATTTACACTGAAGCTTTCTTT	CSANREIYTEAFF
TRBV4-3	NA	NA	TRBJ2-4	TGCGCCAGCAGCCAAGATTACTATCCGGGCAGGCTGATAGCCAAAAACATTCAGTACTTC	CASSQDYYPGRLIAKNIQYF
TRBV29-1	NA	NA	TRBJ1-1	TGCAGCGTGGGGCAGTTTGGGACTGAAGCTTTCTTT	CSVGQFGTEAFF
TRBV7-7	NA	once	TRBJ2-2	TGTGCCAGCAGGCCCGCCACAGGGTCCGGGGAGCTGTTTTTT	CASRPATGSGELFF
TRBV3-1/TRBV3-2	TRBD1	NA	TRBJ1-4	TGTGCCAGCAGCCAAGAAAAAGGACAGGGGCAGGAAAAACTGTTTTTT	CASSQEKGQGQEKLFF
TRBV7-2	NA	NA	TRBJ1-1	TGTGCCAGCAGCAGGACCTATAAGCTCATGAACACTGAAGCTTTCTTT	CASSRTYKLMNTEAFF
TRBV6-5	TRBD1	NA	TRBJ1-3	TGTGCCAGCAGTCCTACAGGGGGCTTTGGAAACACCATATATTTT	CASSPTGGFGNTIYF
TRBV4-1	NA	NA	TRBJ1-3	TGCGCCAGCAGCCAAGAAGGGTCTGGAAACACCATATATTTT	CASSQEGSGNTIYF
TRBV12-3/TRBV12-4	NA	NA	TRBJ2-1	TGTGCCAGCAGCCCCAGGGGGGGGAGTGAGCAGTTCTTC	CASSPRGGSEQFF
TRBV29-1	TRBD1	NA	TRBJ1-4	TGCAGCGTTTTACAGGGGGACCTCGGGGAAAAACTGTTTTTT	CSVLQGDLGEKLFF
TRBV18	NA	NA	TRBJ1-1	TGTGCCAGCTCACCGGGCAGGGTGAACACTGAAGCTTTCTTT	CASSPGRVNTEAFF
TRBV19	TRBD2	NA	TRBJ2-1	TGTGCCAGTAGTATGGGGACTAGCGGGGGATACAATGAGCAGTTCTTC	CASSMGTSGGYNEQFF
TRBV12-3/TRBV12-4	NA	NA	TRBJ1-1	TGTGCCAGCAAGGAAGGGGTCGGCACTGAAGCTTTCTTT	CASKEGVGTEAFF
TRBV11-3	NA	few	TRBJ2-1	TGTGCCAGCAGCTCCACAGGAGAATACAATGAGCAGTTCTTC	CASSSTGEYNEQFF
TRBV3-1/TRBV3-2	NA	NA	TRBJ1-2	TGTGCCAGCAGCCAAGTTCACGCGGATGGCTACACCTTC	CASSQVHADGYTF
TRBV30	NA	NA	TRBJ2-7	TGTGCCTGGAGGCCCGAAGGTGGCGAGCAGTACTTC	CAWRPEGGEQYF
TRBV5-4	TRBD1	NA	TRBJ1-2	TGTGCCAGCAGCTTGGGGTCGGGACAGCACTATGGCTACACCTTC	CASSLGSGQHYGYTF
TRBV3-1/TRBV3-2	NA	NA	TRBJ1-6	TGTGCCAGCAGCCAAGTGGAGGGGAAAGATTCACCCCTCCACTTT	CASSQVEGKDSPLHF
TRBV5-4	TRBD1	NA	TRBJ1-4	TGTGCCAGCAGCTTGGGGACAGGGGCGCTTGGGACTAATGAAAAACTGTTTTTT	CASSLGTGALGTNEKLFF
TRBV6-6	NA	NA	TRBJ1-5	TGTGCCAGCAGTTACGGACAGCTCAATCAGCCCCAGCATTTT	CASSYGQLNQPQHF
TRBV27	TRBD1	NA	TRBJ1-6	TGTGCCAGCAGTACCGGGACAGGGAGGGATTCACCCCTCCACTTT	CASSTGTGRDSPLHF
TRBV27	NA	once	TRBJ2-7	TGTGCCAGCAGTTCATCGGGCCCCGAGGGGGAGCAGTACTTC	CASSSSGPEGEQYF
TRBV19	NA	NA	TRBJ1-1	TGTGCCACCTTATCCCTCGGGGGCATGAACACTGAAGCTTTCTTT	CATLSLGGMNTEAFF
TRBV5-6	NA	NA	TRBJ1-6	TGTGCCAGCAGCCTCCGTTTTTCGGTCGCGGATTCACCCCTCCACTTT	CASSLRFSVADSPLHF
TRBV2	TRBD1	once	TRBJ1-4	TGTGCCAGCAGTGAAGGGACAGGGTTTAACGTCAATGAAAAACTGTTTTTT	CASSEGTGFNVNEKLFF
TRBV28	TRBD1	NA	TRBJ1-5	TGTGCCAGCAGTTCATTGAACAGGGGGGAAGGTGGGGATCAGCCCCAGCATTTT	CASSSLNRGEGGDQPQHF
TRBV6-1	NA	NA	TRBJ1-1	TGTGCCAGCAGCCTCGACGTGGAGGCTTTCTTT	CASSLDVEAFF
TRBV4-3	NA	NA	TRBJ1-1	TGCGCCAGCAGCTACATGCCCCCCGGGGGAGAGGAGGCCAGGGCTGAAGCTTTCTTT	CASSYMPPGGEEARAEAFF
TRBV28	NA	NA	TRBJ2-6	TGTGCCAGCAGTCCTAGTCGCACTGGGGCCAACGTCCTGACTTTC	CASSPSRTGANVLTF
TRBV10-3	NA	NA	TRBJ1-3	TGTGCCATCACTCTGGGACCACTTTCTGGAAACACCATATATTTT	CAITLGPLSGNTIYF
TRBV2	TRBD1	once	TRBJ2-3	TGTGCCAGCAGGGACAGGGGGAATGGGGATACGCAGTATTTT	CASRDRGNGDTQYF
TRBV5-4	TRBD2	NA	TRBJ2-5	TGTGCCAGCAGCCCTGGGAAAGGGACTAGCGGGGGAGAGACCCAGTACTTC	CASSPGKGTSGGETQYF
TRBV2	NA	once	TRBJ1-4	TGTGCCGTGAGGGGGATAGGGGAAAAACTGTTTTTT	CAVRGIGEKLFF
TRBV7-2	NA	NA	TRBJ2-2	TGTGCCAGCAGCTTACGCTCCGGGACCGTGACCGGGGAGCTGTTTTTT	CASSLRSGTVTGELFF
TRBV7-2	TRBD2	NA	TRBJ2-5	TGTGCCTGTTCCCTCCAGCGGGGGAGGGAGACCCAGTACTTC	CACSLQRGRETQYF
TRBV5-1	TRBD1	NA	TRBJ1-1	TGCGCCAGCAGCATGAGACAGGGGGCGCAAACTGAAGCTTTCTTT	CASSMRQGAQTEAFF
TRBV29-1	TRBD1	NA	TRBJ1-5	TGCAGCGTTATCCAGGGGGCAAGCAATCAGCCCCAGCATTTT	CSVIQGASNQPQHF
TRBV7-9	NA	NA	TRBJ1-2	TGTGCCAGCAGCCCCACCGGGGCAAACTATGGCTACACCTTC	CASSPTGANYGYTF
TRBV28	TRBD1	NA	TRBJ1-2	TGTGCCAGCAGTTTACCCACCAGGGGGTTCGATGGCTACACCTTC	CASSLPTRGFDGYTF
TRBV14	NA	NA	TRBJ1-3	TGTGCCAGCAGCCAAAATCTCGCTGGAGCTATATATTTT	CASSQNLAGAIYF
TRBV3-1/TRBV3-2	TRBD1	NA	TRBJ1-1	TGTGCCAGCACCCAAGGGACAGTCAACACTGAAGCTTTCTTT	CASTQGTVNTEAFF
TRBV4-3	NA	NA	TRBJ1-2	TGCGCCAGCAGCCAATCAGGAGGTTGGGCCTATGGCTACACCTTC	CASSQSGGWAYGYTF
TRBV18	NA	NA	TRBJ1-1	TGTGCCAGCTCACCTAACACGGCCAGGGGGAACACTGAAGCTTTCTTT	CASSPNTARGNTEAFF
TRBV7-2	NA	NA	TRBJ1-1	TGTGCCAGCAGCCCCCGGACACGGGCCACTGAAGCTTTCTTT	CASSPRTRATEAFF